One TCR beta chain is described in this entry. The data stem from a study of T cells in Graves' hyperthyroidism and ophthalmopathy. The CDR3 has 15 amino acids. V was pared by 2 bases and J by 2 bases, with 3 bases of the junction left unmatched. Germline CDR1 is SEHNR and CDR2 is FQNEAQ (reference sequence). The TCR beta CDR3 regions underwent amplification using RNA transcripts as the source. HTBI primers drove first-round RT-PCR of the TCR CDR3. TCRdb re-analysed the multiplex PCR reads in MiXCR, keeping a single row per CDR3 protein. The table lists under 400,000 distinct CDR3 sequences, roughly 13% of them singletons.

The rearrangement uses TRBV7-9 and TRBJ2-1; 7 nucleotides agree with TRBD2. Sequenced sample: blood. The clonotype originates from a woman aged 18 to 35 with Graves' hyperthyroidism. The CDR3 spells CASSLRAGPYNEQFF. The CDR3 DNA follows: TGTGCCAGCAGCTTAAGAGCGGGGCCCTACAATGAGCAGTTCTTC.